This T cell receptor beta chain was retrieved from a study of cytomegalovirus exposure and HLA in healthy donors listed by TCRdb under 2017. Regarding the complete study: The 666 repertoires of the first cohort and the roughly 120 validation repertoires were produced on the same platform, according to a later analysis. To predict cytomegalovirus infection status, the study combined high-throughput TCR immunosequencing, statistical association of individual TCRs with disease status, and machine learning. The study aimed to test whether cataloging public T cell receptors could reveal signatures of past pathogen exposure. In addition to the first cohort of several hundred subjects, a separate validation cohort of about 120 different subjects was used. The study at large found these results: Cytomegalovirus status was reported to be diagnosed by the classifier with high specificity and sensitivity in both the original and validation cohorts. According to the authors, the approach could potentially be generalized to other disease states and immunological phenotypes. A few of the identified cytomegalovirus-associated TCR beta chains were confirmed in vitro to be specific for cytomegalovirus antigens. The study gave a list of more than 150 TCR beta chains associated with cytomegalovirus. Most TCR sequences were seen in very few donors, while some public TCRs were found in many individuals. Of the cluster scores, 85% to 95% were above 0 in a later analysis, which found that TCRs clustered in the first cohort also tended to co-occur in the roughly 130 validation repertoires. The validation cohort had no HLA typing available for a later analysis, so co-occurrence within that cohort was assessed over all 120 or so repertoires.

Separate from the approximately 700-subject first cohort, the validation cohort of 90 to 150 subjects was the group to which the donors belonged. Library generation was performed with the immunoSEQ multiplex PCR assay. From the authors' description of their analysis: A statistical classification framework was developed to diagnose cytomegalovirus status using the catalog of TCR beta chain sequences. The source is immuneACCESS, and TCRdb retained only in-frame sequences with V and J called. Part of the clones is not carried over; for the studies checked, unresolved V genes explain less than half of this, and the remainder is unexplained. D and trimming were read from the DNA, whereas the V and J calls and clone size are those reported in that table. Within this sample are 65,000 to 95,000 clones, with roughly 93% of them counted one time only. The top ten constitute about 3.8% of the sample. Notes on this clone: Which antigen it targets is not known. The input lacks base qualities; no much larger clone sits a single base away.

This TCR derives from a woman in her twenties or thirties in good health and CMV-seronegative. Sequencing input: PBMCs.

This receptor has the CDR3 CASSLTTGTPINTEAFF. The sequence in DNA is TGTGCCAGCAGCTTAACTACCGGGACACCTATAAACACTGAAGCTTTCTTT. The chain links TRBV7-6 with TRBJ1-1, and perhaps TRBD1 as D gene, on 6 matching bases. Reading from cysteine to phenylalanine, the CDR3 counts 17 amino acids. Only the CDR3 region is kept as DNA, spanning 51 bases read in frame from base 1. Trimming at the junction amounts to 2 bases on V and 2 bases on J, and the germline ends lie 18 bases apart. In the germline V gene, CDR1 corresponds to SGHVS and CDR2 to FNYEAQ.